The rows below give T cell receptor beta chains drawn from one sample of a study of OX40 agonist ivuxolimab in advanced cancers. The repertoire was sequenced with immunoSEQ multiplex PCR; TCRdb's copy has only in-frame clones and lacks some. The sample lists tens of thousands of clones; about four fifths were seen once. The sample in question was CD4+ or CD8+ T cells sorted from blood, obtained in a trial of the OX40 agonist ivuxolimab. Receptor source: an adult with an advanced solid tumor such as melanoma, head and neck, liver or kidney cancer. Each CDR3 is given with its conserved first and last residue. The D gene is left open where the match is weak. Not every row has a clone size; where given, it reads once, few, many or a size class.

D gene: -; clone size: -; J gene: TRBJ2-7; CDR3 length: 16; V gene: TRBV5-8; CDR3 protein: CASSLSGGEGGYEQYF; CDR3 DNA: TGTGCCAGCAGCTTAAGCGGTGGGGAAGGGGGATACGAGCAGTACTTC
D gene: -; clone size: -; J gene: TRBJ1-1; CDR3 length: 15; V gene: TRBV5-1; CDR3 protein: CASSQPTDMNTEAFF; CDR3 DNA: TGCGCCAGCAGCCAACCGACAGACATGAACACTGAAGCTTTCTTT
D gene: -; clone size: -; J gene: TRBJ1-1; CDR3 length: 14; V gene: TRBV7-9; CDR3 protein: CASSEAGRPQKAFF; CDR3 DNA: TGTGCCAGCAGTGAAGCAGGGCGCCCCCAAAAAGCTTTCTTT
D gene: -; clone size: -; J gene: TRBJ2-6; CDR3 length: 14; V gene: TRBV6-1; CDR3 protein: CASTRGYGANVLTF; CDR3 DNA: TGTGCCAGCACTCGGGGGTATGGGGCCAACGTCCTGACTTTC
D gene: TRBD1; clone size: -; J gene: TRBJ2-3; CDR3 length: 14; V gene: TRBV11-2; CDR3 protein: CASSSGGFKDTQYF; CDR3 DNA: TGTGCCAGCAGCTCAGGGGGCTTTAAAGATACGCAGTATTTT
D gene: -; clone size: -; J gene: TRBJ1-2; CDR3 length: 15; V gene: TRBV18; CDR3 protein: CASSPAGAGDYGYTF; CDR3 DNA: TGTGCCAGCTCGCCCGCGGGGGCAGGGGACTATGGCTACACCTTC
D gene: TRBD1; clone size: -; J gene: TRBJ1-5; CDR3 length: 14; V gene: TRBV6-5; CDR3 protein: CASSSGQGAQPQHF; CDR3 DNA: TGTGCCAGCAGTTCTGGACAGGGGGCTCAGCCCCAGCATTTT
D gene: -; clone size: -; J gene: TRBJ1-3; CDR3 length: 14; V gene: TRBV11-2; CDR3 protein: CASSLGGSGNTIYF; CDR3 DNA: TGTGCCAGCAGCTTAGGGGGGTCCGGAAACACCATATATTTT
D gene: -; clone size: -; J gene: TRBJ1-1; CDR3 length: 14; V gene: TRBV10-3; CDR3 protein: CAISEPWGPQEAFF; CDR3 DNA: TGTGCCATCAGTGAGCCCTGGGGTCCGCAGGAAGCTTTCTTT
D gene: -; clone size: -; J gene: TRBJ1-3; CDR3 length: 15; V gene: TRBV9; CDR3 protein: CASSLRGFSGNTIYF; CDR3 DNA: TGTGCCAGCAGCCTCCGGGGGTTCTCTGGAAACACCATATATTTT
D gene: -; clone size: -; J gene: TRBJ1-1; CDR3 length: 15; V gene: TRBV7-6; CDR3 protein: CASTPEGSTSTEAFF; CDR3 DNA: TGTGCCAGCACCCCGGAAGGGTCTACTTCCACTGAAGCTTTCTTT
D gene: -; clone size: once; J gene: TRBJ1-3; CDR3 length: 16; V gene: TRBV4-1; CDR3 protein: CASSQAGEGTGNTIYF; CDR3 DNA: TGCGCCAGCAGCCAAGCGGGGGAGGGGACTGGAAACACCATATATTTT
D gene: -; clone size: -; J gene: TRBJ2-1; CDR3 length: 16; V gene: TRBV7-2; CDR3 protein: CASSSRRIMPPNEQFF; CDR3 DNA: TGTGCCAGCAGCTCCCGTAGAATAATGCCTCCTAATGAGCAGTTCTTC
D gene: TRBD2; clone size: once; J gene: TRBJ2-2; CDR3 length: 17; V gene: TRBV11-2; CDR3 protein: CASSAVLAGEHTGELFF; CDR3 DNA: TGTGCCAGCAGCGCAGTACTAGCGGGGGAGCACACCGGGGAGCTGTTTTTT
D gene: -; clone size: -; J gene: TRBJ1-1; CDR3 length: 14; V gene: TRBV6-5; CDR3 protein: CASSPDGMNTEAFF; CDR3 DNA: TGTGCCAGCAGCCCCGACGGAATGAACACTGAAGCTTTCTTT
D gene: TRBD1; clone size: -; J gene: TRBJ1-5; CDR3 length: 16; V gene: TRBV4-1; CDR3 protein: CASSQGTGGSNQPQHF; CDR3 DNA: TGCGCCAGCAGCCAGGGGACAGGGGGCAGCAATCAGCCCCAGCATTTT
D gene: -; clone size: -; J gene: TRBJ2-1; CDR3 length: 15; V gene: TRBV6-5; CDR3 protein: CASSPGSSSYNEQFF; CDR3 DNA: TGTGCCAGCAGCCCCGGGTCGAGCTCCTACAATGAGCAGTTCTTC
D gene: -; clone size: -; J gene: TRBJ2-7; CDR3 length: 15; V gene: TRBV27; CDR3 protein: CASSLGRGAGYEQYF; CDR3 DNA: TGTGCCAGCAGTCTGGGTCGGGGGGCGGGCTACGAGCAGTACTTC
D gene: -; clone size: -; J gene: TRBJ2-1; CDR3 length: 13; V gene: TRBV27; CDR3 protein: CASSLRYYNEQFF; CDR3 DNA: TGTGCCAGCAGTTTACGATACTACAATGAGCAGTTCTTC
D gene: -; clone size: -; J gene: TRBJ2-5; CDR3 length: 16; V gene: TRBV27; CDR3 protein: CASSLSVGSIGETQYF; CDR3 DNA: TGTGCCAGCAGTTTATCTGTAGGGTCCATTGGGGAGACCCAGTACTTC
D gene: -; clone size: -; J gene: TRBJ2-2; CDR3 length: 15; V gene: TRBV2; CDR3 protein: CASSNRDLNTGELFF; CDR3 DNA: TGTGCCAGCAGTAACCGGGACCTAAACACCGGGGAGCTGTTTTTT
D gene: -; clone size: -; J gene: TRBJ1-1; CDR3 length: 15; V gene: TRBV2; CDR3 protein: CASSLGPSGNTEAFF; CDR3 DNA: TGTGCCAGCAGTCTGGGCCCCAGTGGGAACACTGAAGCTTTCTTT
D gene: TRBD1; clone size: -; J gene: TRBJ2-7; CDR3 length: 15; V gene: TRBV11-2; CDR3 protein: CASSYGTGLGSEQYF; CDR3 DNA: TGTGCCAGCAGCTACGGGACAGGCCTAGGGAGCGAGCAGTACTTC
D gene: TRBD2; clone size: medium-sized; J gene: TRBJ2-1; CDR3 length: 15; V gene: TRBV4-2; CDR3 protein: CASSLTSGGGYEQFF; CDR3 DNA: TGTGCCAGCAGCCTGACTAGCGGGGGAGGGTATGAGCAGTTCTTC
D gene: -; clone size: -; J gene: TRBJ1-4; CDR3 length: 18; V gene: TRBV19; CDR3 protein: CASSTTGTRIPTNEKLFF; CDR3 DNA: TGTGCCAGTAGTACTACGGGGACCCGGATACCAACTAATGAAAAACTGTTTTTT
D gene: TRBD1; clone size: -; J gene: TRBJ2-7; CDR3 length: 14; V gene: TRBV7-9; CDR3 protein: CASSDRDRSYEQYF; CDR3 DNA: TGTGCCAGCAGCGACCGGGACAGATCCTACGAGCAGTACTTC
D gene: -; clone size: few; J gene: TRBJ1-1; CDR3 length: 11; V gene: TRBV30; CDR3 protein: CAWSLGSEAFF; CDR3 DNA: TGTGCCTGGAGTCTAGGGAGTGAAGCTTTCTTT
D gene: TRBD2; clone size: -; J gene: TRBJ2-7; CDR3 length: 15; V gene: TRBV5-1; CDR3 protein: CASSTERGLSYEQYF; CDR3 DNA: TGCGCCAGCAGCACCGAGCGGGGCCTCTCCTACGAGCAGTACTTC
D gene: -; clone size: few; J gene: TRBJ1-1; CDR3 length: 14; V gene: TRBV19; CDR3 protein: CASSMVQLNTEAFF; CDR3 DNA: TGTGCCAGTAGTATGGTACAACTGAACACTGAAGCTTTCTTT
D gene: -; clone size: -; J gene: TRBJ1-5; CDR3 length: 15; V gene: TRBV5-1; CDR3 protein: CASSLDIMSNQPQHF; CDR3 DNA: TGCGCCAGCAGCTTGGACATTATGAGCAATCAGCCCCAGCATTTT
D gene: -; clone size: -; J gene: TRBJ1-1; CDR3 length: 11; V gene: TRBV20-1; CDR3 protein: CSAGGGTEAFF; CDR3 DNA: TGCAGTGCTGGGGGAGGTACTGAAGCTTTCTTT
D gene: TRBD1; clone size: -; J gene: TRBJ1-1; CDR3 length: 13; V gene: TRBV6-5; CDR3 protein: CASSRQGATEAFF; CDR3 DNA: TGTGCCAGCAGTCGACAGGGGGCCACTGAAGCTTTCTTT